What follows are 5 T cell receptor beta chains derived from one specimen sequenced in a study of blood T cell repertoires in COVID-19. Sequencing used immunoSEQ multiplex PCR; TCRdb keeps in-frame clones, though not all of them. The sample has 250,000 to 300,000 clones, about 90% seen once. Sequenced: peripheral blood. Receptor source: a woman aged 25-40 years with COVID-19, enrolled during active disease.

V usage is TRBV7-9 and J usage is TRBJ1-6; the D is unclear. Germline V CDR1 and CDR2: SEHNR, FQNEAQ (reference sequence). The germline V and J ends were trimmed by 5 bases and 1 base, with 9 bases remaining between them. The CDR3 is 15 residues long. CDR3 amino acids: CASSPGTSYNSPLHF. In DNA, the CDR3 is TGTGCCAGCAGCCCAGGCACGTCCTATAATTCACCCCTCCACTTT.

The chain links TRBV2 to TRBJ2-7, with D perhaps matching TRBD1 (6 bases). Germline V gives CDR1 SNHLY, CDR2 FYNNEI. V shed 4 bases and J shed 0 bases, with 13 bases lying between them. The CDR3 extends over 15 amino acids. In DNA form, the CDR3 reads TGTGCCAGCAGTGGGATCAGGGGAATCTCCTACGAGCAGTACTTC. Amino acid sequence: CASSGIRGISYEQYF. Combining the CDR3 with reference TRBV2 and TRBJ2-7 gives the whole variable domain EPEVTQTPSHQVTQMGQEVILRCVPISNHLYFYWYRQILGQKVEFLVSFYNNEISEKSEIFDDQFSVERPDGSNFTLKIRSTKLEDSAMYFCASSGIRGISYEQYFGPGTRLTVT.

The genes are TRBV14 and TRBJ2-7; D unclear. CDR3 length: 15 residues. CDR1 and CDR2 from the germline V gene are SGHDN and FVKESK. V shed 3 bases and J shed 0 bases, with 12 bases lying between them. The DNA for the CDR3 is TGTGCCAGCAGCCACCTCTGGTGGAGCTCCTACGAGCAGTACTTC. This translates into CASSHLWWSSYEQYF.

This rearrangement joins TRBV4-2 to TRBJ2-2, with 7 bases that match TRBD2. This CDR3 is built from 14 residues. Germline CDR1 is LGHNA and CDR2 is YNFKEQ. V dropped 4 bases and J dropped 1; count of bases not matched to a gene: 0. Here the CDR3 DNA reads TGTGCCAGCAGCCGGACTAGGAACACCGGGGAGCTGTTTTTT. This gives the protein CASSRTRNTGELFF.

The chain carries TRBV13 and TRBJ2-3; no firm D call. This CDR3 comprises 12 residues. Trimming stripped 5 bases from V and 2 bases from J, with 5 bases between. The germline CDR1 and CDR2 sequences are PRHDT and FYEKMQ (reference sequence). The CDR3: CASSPNTDTQYF. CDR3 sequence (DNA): TGTGCCAGCAGCCCAAACACAGATACGCAGTATTTT.